The 12 T cell receptor beta chains reported below all come from one sample, sequenced in a study of T-cell reconstitution after alpha-beta-depleted transplantation in children. Unique molecular identifiers were used to barcode this TCRbeta library. TCRdb re-derived calls from the PCR reads in MiXCR, one entry per CDR3 protein. The sample includes some 830,000 distinct CDR3 sequences, roughly 15% seen only once; the top ten take roughly 5%. The sample in question was PBMCs, mostly from graft donor cells, obtained 360 days after TCRalphabeta/CD19-depleted stem cell transplant. Source of these receptors: a male patient aged 5 to 17 who had a stem cell transplant for acute lymphoblastic leukemia, so the T cells may come from the graft donor.

The chain carries TRBV7-9 and TRBJ2-3; D is ambiguous. Trimming left V 1 base short and J 2 bases short, with 10 bases between. The germline V gene encodes CDR1 SEHNR and CDR2 FQNEAQ (reference sequence). The CDR3 spans 15 residues. The DNA of the CDR3 is TGTGCCAGCAGCTTAGGAAGAGGTTACACAGATACGCAGTATTTT. It is translated as CASSLGRGYTDTQYF.

In this sample, this clonotype turned up many times. The chain couples TRBV5-1 to TRBJ2-5; D call uncertain. The germline CDR1 and CDR2 sequences are SGHRS and YFSETQ. This CDR3 comprises 13 residues. Trimming shortened V by 0 bases and J by 1 base, and 4 bases separated the two germline ends. This CDR3 reads CASSLVLQETQYF. The CDR3 DNA sequence: TGCGCCAGCAGCTTGGTCCTCCAAGAGACCCAGTACTTC.

The chain employs TRBV24-1 and TRBJ2-2, with 9 bases that match TRBD1. The CDR3 loop spans 14 amino acids. Germline lookup yields CDR1 KGHDR and CDR2 SFDVKD. After removal of 9 bases from V and 7 bases from J, the junction contained 8 bases not matched to a gene. In DNA form, the CDR3 reads TGTGCCACCCAAAGGACAGGGGTAGTCGGGGAGCTGTTTTTT. This translates into CATQRTGVVGELFF.

This clonotype was observed a handful of times. This CDR3 is CSAEQVRANSPLHF. The DNA of the CDR3 is TGCAGTGCGGAACAGGTTAGGGCGAATTCACCCCTCCACTTT. This chain uses TRBV20-1 with TRBJ1-6, with D perhaps TRBD1 (5 bases). Per the germline V gene, CDR1 is DFQATT and CDR2 is SNEGSKA (reference sequence). V was clipped by 6 bases and J by 7 bases, with 16 bases between them. This CDR3 comprises 14 residues.

The rearrangement joins TRBV9 to TRBJ2-1; D is perhaps TRBD2 (5 bases). Trimming removed 0 bases from V and 4 bases from J, with 8 bases in between. This CDR3 spans 14 amino acids. Germline CDR1 is SGDLS and CDR2 is YYNGEE. The CDR3 sequence: CASSVDGDYNEQFF. Written as DNA, the CDR3 is TGTGCCAGCAGCGTAGACGGGGATTACAATGAGCAGTTCTTC.

In the case of this clonotype: One junction end does not reproduce the germline sequence, and a read error may be involved. The chain employs TRBV7-2 and TRBJ2-1; D unresolved. The germline gives CDR1 SGHTA, CDR2 FQGNSA. The CDR3 consists of 16 residues. The CDR3 DNA reads as TGTGCCAGCAGCTCCGTGGGCAGCCCCGGTAACAATGAGCGGTTCTTC. Encoded protein: CASSSVGSPGNNERFF.

This clonotype was observed many times. The V call is TRBV12-3 or TRBV12-4, the J call TRBJ2-2; 9 bases fit TRBD2. V lost 5 bases and J lost 6; bases outside the gene matches: 7. The CDR3 is 15 residues long. In nucleotides, the CDR3 is TGTGCCAGCAGTAGGCTAGCGGGAAGGTCCGGGGAGCTGTTTTTT. It yields the protein CASSRLAGRSGELFF.

The V gene is TRBV2, the J gene TRBJ2-2, with 9 bases lining up with TRBD1. The CDR3 consists of 16 residues. CDR1 is SNHLY and CDR2 is FYNNEI in the germline V gene. The V gene end was trimmed by 5 bases and the J gene end by 3 bases; junction bases not matched to a gene: 7. The CDR3 loop is CASSPWDRAYTGELFF. CDR3 DNA: TGTGCCAGCAGTCCGTGGGACAGGGCATACACCGGGGAGCTGTTTTTT. Using reference TRBV2 and TRBJ2-2 for the parts outside the CDR3, the full variable domain is EPEVTQTPSHQVTQMGQEVILRCVPISNHLYFYWYRQILGQKVEFLVSFYNNEISEKSEIFDDQFSVERPDGSNFTLKIRSTKLEDSAMYFCASSPWDRAYTGELFFGEGSRLTVL.

A single count supports this clonotype. The rearrangement uses TRBV6-5 and TRBJ1-4; a possible D gene is TRBD1 (5 bases). The CDR3 runs 18 residues. Trimming left V 0 bases short and J 5 bases short, with 19 bases between. Per the germline V gene, CDR1 is MNHEY and CDR2 is SVGAGI. CDR3 nucleotides: TGTGCCAGCAGTTACTCGAAATTTGCGGGGCAGATGAATGAAAAACTGTTTTTT. This translates into CASSYSKFAGQMNEKLFF.

The sample holds many counts of this clonotype. The chain couples TRBV5-1 to TRBJ2-3, with no clear D. The V end lost 3 bases, the J end lost 2 bases, and 4 bases lay between the germline ends. The CDR3 runs to 12 residues. Per germline, CDR1 SGHRS and CDR2 YFSETQ. This chain's CDR3 is CASSWDTDTQYF. For the CDR3, the DNA is TGCGCCAGCAGCTGGGACACAGATACGCAGTATTTT.

This clonotype was recorded many times. This sequence joins TRBV11-3 and TRBJ2-5; no definite D call. The V gene lost 1 base and the J gene lost 2 bases, with 8 bases spanning the gap. Germline V CDR1 and CDR2: SGHNT, YENEEA. The CDR3 has 14 residues. CDR3 sequence: CASSLGLGQETQYF. CDR3 sequence (DNA): TGTGCCAGCAGCTTAGGGTTGGGGCAAGAGACCCAGTACTTC.

In this sample, this clonotype turned up a few times. V and J are TRBV19 and TRBJ2-7; the match to TRBD1 covers 7 bases. V was pared by 5 bases and J by 3 bases, with 7 bases of the junction left unmatched. Per the germline V gene, CDR1 is LNHDA and CDR2 is SQIVND (reference sequence). This CDR3 has 14 amino acids. The CDR3 spells CASSAAGTDYEQYF. In DNA, the CDR3 is TGTGCCAGTAGTGCCGCCGGGACAGACTACGAGCAGTACTTC.